The rows below give T cell receptor beta chains drawn from one sample of a study of human T cells and chemical hapten exposure. TCRdb itself ran the RACE reads through MiXCR, one entry per CDR3 protein. The sample lists 270,000 or so distinct CDR3 sequences, 7.7% seen once, with about 1.1% in the top ten. Sample: whole blood, taken in connection with sensitization to the hapten diphenylcyclopropenone (DPC). These receptors were taken from a man between 18 and 29 years old with alopecia areata. Some clones in this sample may be carry-over from other donors' samples. Each CDR3 is given with its conserved first and last residue. Each record gives: D gene, clone size, V gene, J gene, CDR3 DNA, CDR3 protein. D genes are given only for firm matches. Size values are once, few and many counts, or a class for expanded clones, and some rows have none.

TRBD1	few	TRBV4-1	TRBJ1-5	TGCGCCAGCACCACGACAGGGGAAGGCAATCAGCCCCAGCATTTT	CASTTTGEGNQPQHF
.	many	TRBV6-6	TRBJ1-1	.	CASTFGQGAEAFF
TRBD2	many	TRBV2	TRBJ2-2	TGTGCCAGCAGCGGAGCGGGGGCTAACACCGGGGAGCTGTTTTTT	CASSGAGANTGELFF
.	many	TRBV5-1	TRBJ2-3	TGCGCCAGCAGCTTGGGACAGGCAAGGGATACGCAGTATTTT	CASSLGQARDTQYF
.	many	TRBV9	TRBJ2-5	TGTGCCAGCAGCGTAGAAATGGGAGAGACCCAGTACTTC	CASSVEMGETQYF
TRBD1	many	TRBV25-1	TRBJ1-5	TGTGCCAGCAAGGGACAGGGGGTGGGGCAGCCCCAGCATTTT	CASKGQGVGQPQHF
TRBD2	many	TRBV4-3	TRBJ2-5	TGCGCCAGCAGCAAGGGGGGACTAGTAGGGGAGACCCAGTACTTC	CASSKGGLVGETQYF
.	.	TRBV12-3/TRBV12-4	TRBJ1-6	TGTGCCAGCAGCCCATTAGGCCAATCCCTCCACTTT	CASSPLGQSLHF
.	.	TRBV18	TRBJ2-5	TGTGCCAGCTCACCACCCGGACGGGCGAGACAAGAGACCCAGTACTTC	CASSPPGRARQETQYF
.	few	TRBV20-1	TRBJ1-3	TGCAGTGCTCTTCTCGGGGGGACTGGAAACACCATATATTTT	CSALLGGTGNTIYF
TRBD1	many	TRBV29-1	TRBJ1-5	TGCAGCGTTGAGCTTGGACAGGGCAGTCAGCCCCAGCATTTT	CSVELGQGSQPQHF
TRBD1	many	TRBV12-3/TRBV12-4	TRBJ2-7	TGTGCCAGCGGTCCGACAGGGTCGTCCTACGAGCAGTACTTC	CASGPTGSSYEQYF
TRBD1	.	TRBV10-2	TRBJ2-3	TGCGCCAGCAGCGAGATCCTTAGGGGGCGCACAGATACGCAGTATTTT	CASSEILRGRTDTQYF
.	many	TRBV10-3	TRBJ2-3	TGTGCCATCAGTGGGGGCCTCCCTGGAGGAACAGATACGCAGTATTTT	CAISGGLPGGTDTQYF
TRBD1	few	TRBV6-5	TRBJ1-1	TGTGCCAGCAGGCGACAGGGCTTGAGCACTGAAGCTTTCTTT	CASRRQGLSTEAFF
.	many	TRBV4-3	TRBJ1-4	TGCGCCAGCAGCCAAGAGGCTGATCATGAAAAACTGTTTTTT	CASSQEADHEKLFF
.	few	TRBV29-1	TRBJ1-1	TGCAGCGTTGAGGAAGGAATGAACACTGAAGCTTTCTTT	CSVEEGMNTEAFF
.	.	TRBV11-3	TRBJ2-5	TGTGCCAGCAGCTTAGGATACTCCGAAGAGACCCAGTACTTC	CASSLGYSEETQYF
TRBD2	few	TRBV6-2/TRBV6-3	TRBJ2-1	TGTGCCAGCAGTACCCCGACTAGCGGGGGGGCGAATGAGCAGTTCTTC	CASSTPTSGGANEQFF
.	.	TRBV7-9	TRBJ1-1	TGTGCCAGCAGCTTAGTCGCTCAGAACACTGAAGCTTTCTTT	CASSLVAQNTEAFF
.	few	TRBV7-2	TRBJ1-4	TGTGCCAGCAGCACGTCTTCAGGGAGGAAGAATGAAAAACTGTTTTTT	CASSTSSGRKNEKLFF
TRBD1	few	TRBV7-9	TRBJ1-1	TGTGCCAGCACCCTCACCGGGACAGGGTTTAGGACTGAAGCTTTCTTT	CASTLTGTGFRTEAFF
.	few	TRBV28	TRBJ2-7	TGTGCCAGCAGTCCCCCTGGGGGCCCCTACGAGCAGTACTTC	CASSPPGGPYEQYF
.	many	TRBV7-2	TRBJ1-2	TGTGCCAGCAGAAAGGGGGGCACCTCCTATGGCTACACCTTC	CASRKGGTSYGYTF
.	few	TRBV11-2	TRBJ2-3	TGTGCCAGCAGCTTAGGCCAGCTTGGAGATACGCAGTATTTT	CASSLGQLGDTQYF
.	.	TRBV6-5	TRBJ2-1	TGTGCCAGCAGTTACAACCCAGGCCGCAATGAGCAGTTCTTC	CASSYNPGRNEQFF
TRBD1	few	TRBV27	TRBJ1-6	TGTGCCAGCAGTCAACAGGGGGGCAATTCACCCCTCCACTTT	CASSQQGGNSPLHF
.	few	TRBV28	TRBJ2-2	TGTGCCAGCAGTTTAGATTCCCGGAGGAACGGGGAGCTGTTTTTT	CASSLDSRRNGELFF
.	few	TRBV20-1	TRBJ1-4	TGCAGTGCTAGATCTGTCAGGGGAGTTGGTGAAAAACTGTTTTTT	CSARSVRGVGEKLFF
.	few	TRBV20-1	TRBJ2-4	TGCAGTGCTAGCCCCCCGACGACCAAAAACATTCAGTACTTC	CSASPPTTKNIQYF
.	many	TRBV7-2	TRBJ1-6	TGTGCCAGCAGCCGGGATGCTAATTCACCCCTCCACTTT	CASSRDANSPLHF
.	.	TRBV7-7	TRBJ1-1	TGTGCCAGCAGTTTCCTCCCCCCGCCCCTCATGAACACTGAAGCTTTCTTT	CASSFLPPPLMNTEAFF
.	few	TRBV28	TRBJ2-3	TGTGCCAGCAGTTTAAGGGGGGCATCAGATACGCAGTATTTT	CASSLRGASDTQYF
.	.	TRBV10-2	TRBJ2-6	TGCGCCAGCAGTGAAAGAGGAGTTGCTGGGGCCAACGTCCTGACTTTC	CASSERGVAGANVLTF
.	few	TRBV18	TRBJ2-6	TGTGCCAGCTCAGTGGACAGCGCGTACTCTGGGGCCAACGTCCTGACTTTC	CASSVDSAYSGANVLTF
.	.	TRBV7-2	TRBJ2-3	TGTGCCAGCAGCGGTGCCGGGGATACGCAGTATTTT	CASSGAGDTQYF
.	.	TRBV20-1	TRBJ2-7	TGCAGTGCTCGCCGGGAGCTATACGAGCAGTACTTC	CSARRELYEQYF
.	few	TRBV6-2/TRBV6-3	TRBJ2-1	TGTGCCACCCGACTATCCGACTACAATGAGCAGTTCTTC	CATRLSDYNEQFF
.	many	TRBV21-1	TRBJ1-6	TGTGCCAGCAGTTTCAAGGGGAACATGACCTATAATTCACCCCTCCACTTT	CASSFKGNMTYNSPLHF
.	.	TRBV12-3/TRBV12-4	TRBJ1-2	TGTGCCAGCAGTAAACAGGCCGGAACTAACTATGGCTACACCTTC	CASSKQAGTNYGYTF
.	.	TRBV20-1	TRBJ2-1	TGCAGTGCTAGGGGGGATCTGAGGGAAATAGGTGATGAGCAGTTCTTC	CSARGDLREIGDEQFF
.	.	TRBV4-2	TRBJ1-5	TGTGCCAGCAGCCAAGTTCGGGACCAGGTTATGGGGGTCGCCCAGCCCCAGCATTTT	CASSQVRDQVMGVAQPQHF
.	.	TRBV5-1	TRBJ1-5	TGCGCCAGCAGTGCAGGACCGGGGGGACAGCCCCAGCATTTT	CASSAGPGGQPQHF
.	many	TRBV7-3	TRBJ2-5	TGTGCCAGCAGCTTAAGTCGGGGAGAGACCCAGTACTTC	CASSLSRGETQYF
.	many	TRBV27	TRBJ1-6	TGTGCCAGCAGTTTACAGGGTAGGGGATATAATTCACCCCTCCACTTT	CASSLQGRGYNSPLHF
TRBD2	.	TRBV10-3	TRBJ2-5	TGTGCCATCAAAGGGGGACTAGCGCAAGAGACCCAGTACTTC	CAIKGGLAQETQYF
.	many	TRBV7-9	TRBJ1-2	TGTGCCAGCGGACGGGAGAACTATGGCTACACCTTC	CASGRENYGYTF
.	few	TRBV12-3/TRBV12-4	TRBJ1-5	TGTGCCAGCAGTGCCCGGGGAGGGAAGTCCTGGAGCAATCAGCCCCAGCATTTT	CASSARGGKSWSNQPQHF